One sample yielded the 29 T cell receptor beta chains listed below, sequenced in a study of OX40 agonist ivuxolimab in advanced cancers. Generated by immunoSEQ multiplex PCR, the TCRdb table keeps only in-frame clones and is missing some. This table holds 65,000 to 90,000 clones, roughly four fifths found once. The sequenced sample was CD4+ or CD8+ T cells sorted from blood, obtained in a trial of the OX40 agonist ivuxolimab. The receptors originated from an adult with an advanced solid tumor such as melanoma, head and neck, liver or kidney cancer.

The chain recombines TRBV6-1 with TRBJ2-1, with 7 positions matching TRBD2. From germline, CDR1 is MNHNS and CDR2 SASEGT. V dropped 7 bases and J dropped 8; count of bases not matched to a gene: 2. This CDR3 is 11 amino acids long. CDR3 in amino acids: CASTGGDEQFF. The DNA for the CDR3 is TGTGCCAGCACTGGGGGGGATGAGCAGTTCTTC.

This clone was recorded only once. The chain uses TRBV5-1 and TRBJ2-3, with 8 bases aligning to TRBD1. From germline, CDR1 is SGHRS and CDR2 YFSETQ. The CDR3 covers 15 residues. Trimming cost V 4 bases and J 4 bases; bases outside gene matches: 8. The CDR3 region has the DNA TGCGCCAGCAGCCCCGGGACAGGTAATCCAGATACGCAGTATTTT. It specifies CASSPGTGNPDTQYF. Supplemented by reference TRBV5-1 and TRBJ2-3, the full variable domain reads KAGVTQTPRYLIKTRGQQVTLSCSPISGHRSVSWYQQTPGQGLQFLFEYFSETQRNKGNFPGRFSGRQFSNSRSEMNVSTLELGDSALYLCASSPGTGNPDTQYFGPGTRLTVL.

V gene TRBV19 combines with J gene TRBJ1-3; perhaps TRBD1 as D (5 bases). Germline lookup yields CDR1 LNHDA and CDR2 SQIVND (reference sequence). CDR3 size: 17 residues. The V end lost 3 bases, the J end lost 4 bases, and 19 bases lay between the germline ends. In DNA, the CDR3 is TGTGCCAGTAGTATCTATCTGGCAGGGACTCCAGGAAACACCATATATTTT. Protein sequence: CASSIYLAGTPGNTIYF.

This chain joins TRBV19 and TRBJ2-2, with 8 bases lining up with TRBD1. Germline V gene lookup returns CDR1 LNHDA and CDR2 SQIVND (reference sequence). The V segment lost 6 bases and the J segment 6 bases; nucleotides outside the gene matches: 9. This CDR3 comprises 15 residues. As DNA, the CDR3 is TGTGCCAGTAGAGAGGACAGGGCTGCTTCCGGGGAGCTGTTTTTT. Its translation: CASREDRAASGELFF. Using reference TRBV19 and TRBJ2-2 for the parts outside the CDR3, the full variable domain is DGGITQSPKYLFRKEGQNVTLSCEQNLNHDAMYWYRQDPGQGLRLIYYSQIVNDFQKGDIAEGYSVSREKKESFPLTVTSAQKNPTAFYLCASREDRAASGELFFGEGSRLTVL.

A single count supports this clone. CDR3 residues: CASSVRKGWGETQYF. The DNA for the CDR3 is TGTGCCAGCAGCGTCCGGAAGGGCTGGGGAGAGACCCAGTACTTC. The chain recombines TRBV9 with TRBJ2-5; the D is unclear. The CDR3 has 15 residues. The V end was cut by 2 bases, the J end by 4 bases, with 15 bases between. Germline V gene sequence: CDR1 SGDLS, CDR2 YYNGEE.

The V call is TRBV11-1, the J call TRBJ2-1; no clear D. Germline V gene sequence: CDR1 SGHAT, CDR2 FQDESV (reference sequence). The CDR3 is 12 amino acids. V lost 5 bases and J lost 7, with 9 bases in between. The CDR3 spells CASSPPENEQFF. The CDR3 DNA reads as TGTGCCAGCAGCCCGCCTGAAAATGAGCAGTTCTTC.

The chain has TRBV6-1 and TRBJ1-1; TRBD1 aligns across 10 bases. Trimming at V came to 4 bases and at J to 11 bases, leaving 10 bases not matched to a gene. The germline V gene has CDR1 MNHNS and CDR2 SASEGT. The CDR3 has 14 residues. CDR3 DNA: TGTGCCAGCAGTGTCGACAGGGGGCAGTCAGAGGCTTTCTTT. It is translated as CASSVDRGQSEAFF.

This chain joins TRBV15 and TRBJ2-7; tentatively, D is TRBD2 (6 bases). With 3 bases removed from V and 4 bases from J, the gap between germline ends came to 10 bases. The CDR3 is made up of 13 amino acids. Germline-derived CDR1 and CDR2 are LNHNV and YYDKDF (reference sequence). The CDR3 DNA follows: TGTGCCACCAGCAGGGAGGGATTTTACGAGCAGTACTTC. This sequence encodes CATSREGFYEQYF.

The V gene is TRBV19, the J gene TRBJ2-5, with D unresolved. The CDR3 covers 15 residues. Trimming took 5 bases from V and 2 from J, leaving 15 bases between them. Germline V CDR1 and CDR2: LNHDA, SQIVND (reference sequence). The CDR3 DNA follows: TGTGCCAGTAGTTGGGATGGTCGGCAGCAAGAGACCCAGTACTTC. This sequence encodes CASSWDGRQQETQYF.

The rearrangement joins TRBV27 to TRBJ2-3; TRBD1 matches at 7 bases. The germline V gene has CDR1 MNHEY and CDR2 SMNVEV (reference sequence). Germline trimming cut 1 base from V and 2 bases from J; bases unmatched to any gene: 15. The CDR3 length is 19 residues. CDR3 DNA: TGTGCCAGCAGTTTATTAGATAAGATGGGACAGCCAAACACAGATACGCAGTATTTT. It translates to CASSLLDKMGQPNTDTQYF.

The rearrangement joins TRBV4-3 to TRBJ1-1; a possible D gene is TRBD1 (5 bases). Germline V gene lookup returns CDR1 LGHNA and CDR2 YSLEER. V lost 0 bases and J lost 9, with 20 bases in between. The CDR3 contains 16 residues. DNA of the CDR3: TGCGCCAGCAGCCAAGATCGAGTAGGAGGGGCGGATAAAGCTTTCTTT. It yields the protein CASSQDRVGGADKAFF.

CDR3 coding DNA: TGTGCCAGCGCGCGGGCGGGAACCACAGATACGCAGTATTTT. This translates into CASARAGTTDTQYF. V usage is TRBV7-9 and J usage is TRBJ2-3; possibly TRBD2 for D (6 bases). This CDR3 spans 14 amino acids. Trimming pared 8 bases from V and 2 bases from J, leaving 14 bases between. From germline, CDR1 is SEHNR and CDR2 FQNEAQ (reference sequence).

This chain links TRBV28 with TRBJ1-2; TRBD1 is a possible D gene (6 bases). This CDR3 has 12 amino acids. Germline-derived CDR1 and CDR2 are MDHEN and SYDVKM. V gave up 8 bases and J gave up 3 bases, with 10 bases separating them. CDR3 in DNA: TGTGCCAGCTACACAGGGTACTATGGCTACACCTTC. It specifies CASYTGYYGYTF.

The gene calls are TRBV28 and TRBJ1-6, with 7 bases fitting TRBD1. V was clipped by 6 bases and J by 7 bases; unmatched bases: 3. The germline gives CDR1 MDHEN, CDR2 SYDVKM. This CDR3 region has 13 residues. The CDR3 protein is CASRQGFNSPLHF. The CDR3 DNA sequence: TGTGCCAGCAGACAGGGGTTCAATTCACCCCTCCACTTT. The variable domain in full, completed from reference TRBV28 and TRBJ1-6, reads DVKVTQSSRYLVKRTGEKVFLECVQDMDHENMFWYRQDPGLGLRLIYFSYDVKMKEKGDIPEGYSVSREKKERFSLILESASTNQTSMYLCASRQGFNSPLHFGNGTRLTVT.

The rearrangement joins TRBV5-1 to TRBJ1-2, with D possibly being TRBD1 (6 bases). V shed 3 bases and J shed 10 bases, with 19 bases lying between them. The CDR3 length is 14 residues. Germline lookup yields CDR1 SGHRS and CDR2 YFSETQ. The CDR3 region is CASSSVTGTGDYTF. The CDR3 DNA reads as TGCGCCAGCAGCTCAGTCACAGGGACCGGAGACTACACCTTC.

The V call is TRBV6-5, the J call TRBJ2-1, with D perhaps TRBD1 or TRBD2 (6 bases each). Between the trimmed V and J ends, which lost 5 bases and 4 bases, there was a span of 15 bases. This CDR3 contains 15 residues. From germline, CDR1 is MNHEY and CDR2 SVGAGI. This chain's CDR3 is CASSTRDISYNEQFF. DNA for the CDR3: TGTGCCAGCAGTACGCGGGACATATCTTACAATGAGCAGTTCTTC.

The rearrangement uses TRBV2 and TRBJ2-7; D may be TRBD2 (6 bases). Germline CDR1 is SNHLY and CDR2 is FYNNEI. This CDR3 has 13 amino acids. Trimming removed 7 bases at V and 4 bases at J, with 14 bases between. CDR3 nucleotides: TGTGCCAGCACCGGAGGGATGACATACGAGCAGTACTTC. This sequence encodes CASTGGMTYEQYF.

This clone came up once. CDR3 sequence: CASSQGGTAAYEQYF. The CDR3 DNA reads as TGTGCCAGCAGCCAGGGGGGGACAGCCGCCTACGAGCAGTACTTC. This rearrangement joins TRBV5-4 to TRBJ2-7; D might be TRBD1 or TRBD2, each matching 7 bases. This CDR3 is 15 amino acids long. Trimming stripped 4 bases from V and 2 bases from J, with 16 bases between. The germline CDR1 and CDR2 sequences are SGHNT and YYREEE (reference sequence).

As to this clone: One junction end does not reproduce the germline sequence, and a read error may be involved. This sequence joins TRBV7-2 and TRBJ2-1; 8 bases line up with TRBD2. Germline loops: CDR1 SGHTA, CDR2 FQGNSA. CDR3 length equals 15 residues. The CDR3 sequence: CASRPSGGLYNAQFF. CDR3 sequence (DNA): TGTGCCAGCAGACCAAGCGGGGGTCTCTACAATGCGCAGTTCTTC.

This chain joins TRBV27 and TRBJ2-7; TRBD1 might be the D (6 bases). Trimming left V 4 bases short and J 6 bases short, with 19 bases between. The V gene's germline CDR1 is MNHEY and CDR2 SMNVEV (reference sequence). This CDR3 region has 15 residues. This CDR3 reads CASSSSSRGRFEQYF. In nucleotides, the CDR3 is TGTGCCAGCAGTTCCTCAAGCAGGGGCAGGTTCGAGCAGTACTTC.

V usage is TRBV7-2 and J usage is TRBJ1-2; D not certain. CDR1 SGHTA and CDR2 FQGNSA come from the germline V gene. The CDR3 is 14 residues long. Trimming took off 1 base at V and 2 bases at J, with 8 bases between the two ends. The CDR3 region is CASSLVSGNYGYTF. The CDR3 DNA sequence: TGTGCCAGCAGCTTAGTTTCGGGGAACTATGGCTACACCTTC.

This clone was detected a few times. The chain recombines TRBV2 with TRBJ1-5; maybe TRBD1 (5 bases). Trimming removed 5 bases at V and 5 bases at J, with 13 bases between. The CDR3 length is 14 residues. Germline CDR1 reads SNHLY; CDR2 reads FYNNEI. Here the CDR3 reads CASSKLGADQPQHF. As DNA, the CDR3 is TGTGCCAGCAGTAAGTTAGGGGCGGATCAGCCCCAGCATTTT.

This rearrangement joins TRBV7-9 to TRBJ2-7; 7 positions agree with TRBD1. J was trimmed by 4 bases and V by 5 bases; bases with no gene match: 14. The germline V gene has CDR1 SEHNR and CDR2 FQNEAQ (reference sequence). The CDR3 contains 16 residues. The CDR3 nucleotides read TGTGCCAGCAGCCCGATAGTCGGGGACAGCCAATACGAGCAGTACTTC. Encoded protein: CASSPIVGDSQYEQYF.

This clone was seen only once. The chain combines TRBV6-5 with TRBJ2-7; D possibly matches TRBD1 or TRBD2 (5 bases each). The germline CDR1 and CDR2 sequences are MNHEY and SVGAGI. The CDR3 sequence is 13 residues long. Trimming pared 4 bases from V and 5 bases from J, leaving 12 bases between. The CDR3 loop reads CASSSWLGDEQYF. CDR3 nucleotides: TGTGCCAGCAGTTCGTGGTTGGGGGACGAGCAGTACTTC.

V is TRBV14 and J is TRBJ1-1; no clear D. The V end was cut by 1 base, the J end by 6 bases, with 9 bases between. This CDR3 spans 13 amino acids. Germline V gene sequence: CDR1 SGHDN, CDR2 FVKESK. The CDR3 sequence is CASSQGLYSEAFF. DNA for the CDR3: TGTGCCAGCAGCCAAGGGCTCTATTCTGAAGCTTTCTTT.

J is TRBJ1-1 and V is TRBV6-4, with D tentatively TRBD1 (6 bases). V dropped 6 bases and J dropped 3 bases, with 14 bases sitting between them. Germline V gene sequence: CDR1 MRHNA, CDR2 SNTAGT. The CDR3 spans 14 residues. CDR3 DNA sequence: TGTGCCAGCAGAGCACAGGGTTGGGACACTGAAGCTTTCTTT. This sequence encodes CASRAQGWDTEAFF.

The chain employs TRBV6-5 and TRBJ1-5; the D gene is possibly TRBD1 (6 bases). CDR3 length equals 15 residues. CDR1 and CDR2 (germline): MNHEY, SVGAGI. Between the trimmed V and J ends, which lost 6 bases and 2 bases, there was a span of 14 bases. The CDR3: CASRTGFYGNQPQHF. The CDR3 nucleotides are TGTGCCAGCAGAACAGGGTTTTACGGCAATCAGCCCCAGCATTTT.

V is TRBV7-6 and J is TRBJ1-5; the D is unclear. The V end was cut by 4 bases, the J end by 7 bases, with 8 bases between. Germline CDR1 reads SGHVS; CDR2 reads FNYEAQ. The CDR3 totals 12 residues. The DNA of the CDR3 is TGTGCCAGCAGCTCCCTTGGGCAGCCCCAGCATTTT. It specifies CASSSLGQPQHF.

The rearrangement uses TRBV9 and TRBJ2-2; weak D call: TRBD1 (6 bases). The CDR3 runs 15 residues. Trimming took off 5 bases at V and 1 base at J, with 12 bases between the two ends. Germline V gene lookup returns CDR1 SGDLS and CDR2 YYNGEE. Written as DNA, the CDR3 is TGTGCCAGCAGTCCGGGACACATGAACACCGGGGAGCTGTTTTTT. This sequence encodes CASSPGHMNTGELFF.